Listed below are T cell receptor beta chains from one sample, sequenced in a study of T cell responses to AZD1222 COVID-19 vaccine. Profiling relied on immunoSEQ multiplex PCR, and the TCRdb table lists in-frame clones only, not all of them. The repertoire has about 120,000 clones, approximately 93% of them found once; the top ten carry 2.5% to 3%. This sample comprised peripheral blood, obtained on day 0 of AZD1222 vaccination. The receptor set was obtained from an adult in good health. Both conserved end residues are part of each CDR3. A D gene is named only where the DNA matches it firmly. Where a row states a size, it is once, few, many or the class of an expanded clone; other rows omit it.

j_call v_call d_call clone_size cdr3_aa cdr3_nt
TRBJ2-3 TRBV6-4 TRBD2 NA CASSDSMTSGADTQYF TGTGCCAGCAGTGACTCTATGACTAGCGGAGCAGATACGCAGTATTTT
TRBJ2-2 TRBV10-2 TRBD1 NA CASRTGGTNTGELFF TGCGCCAGCAGGACAGGGGGAACGAACACCGGGGAGCTGTTTTTT
TRBJ2-5 TRBV27 TRBD1 NA CASSPGTGSRETQYF TGTGCCAGCAGCCCCGGGACAGGGTCAAGAGAGACCCAGTACTTC
TRBJ1-2 TRBV30 NA NA CAWSSLLGLTYGYTF TGTGCCTGGAGTTCACTATTGGGTTTAACGTATGGCTACACCTTC
TRBJ1-1 TRBV20-1 NA NA CSAPDLTEAFF TGCAGTGCCCCTGACCTGACTGAAGCTTTCTTT
TRBJ2-7 TRBV7-9 NA NA CASSSVGGAYLPLNEQYF TGTGCCAGCAGCTCCGTAGGGGGGGCCTATCTTCCACTCAACGAGCAGTACTTC
TRBJ1-3 TRBV5-1 NA NA CASSFTGTVSGNTIYF TGCGCCAGCAGCTTCACCGGGACTGTCTCTGGAAACACCATATATTTT
TRBJ2-1 TRBV7-6 NA NA CASSLVADTYNEQFF TGTGCCAGCAGCTTAGTGGCGGATACCTACAATGAGCAGTTCTTC
TRBJ1-5 TRBV19 NA NA CASSKQGEQPQHF TGTGCCAGTAGTAAACAAGGGGAACAGCCCCAGCATTTT
TRBJ1-4 TRBV28 NA NA CASSSGMGGASEKLFF TGTGCCAGCAGTTCCGGGATGGGGGGGGCAAGTGAAAAACTGTTTTTT
TRBJ1-1 TRBV19 NA NA CASSIGFMNTEAFF TGTGCCAGTAGTATAGGATTTATGAACACTGAAGCTTTCTTT
TRBJ1-5 TRBV7-2 TRBD1 NA CASRSGQGVNQPQHF TGTGCCAGCAGATCAGGACAGGGTGTCAATCAGCCCCAGCATTTT
TRBJ1-1 TRBV3-1/TRBV3-2 NA NA CASSLLRGRAFF TGTGCCAGCAGCCTACTGCGAGGGAGAGCTTTCTTT
TRBJ1-3 TRBV19 NA NA CASNQISGNTIYF TGTGCCAGTAATCAGATCTCTGGAAACACCATATATTTT
TRBJ1-1 TRBV4-1 TRBD1 NA CASSQRGTAEAFF TGCGCCAGCAGCCAAAGAGGGACAGCCGAAGCTTTCTTT
TRBJ1-5 TRBV19 NA NA CASRVGGSGQPQHF TGTGCCAGTCGGGTGGGGGGAAGTGGGCAGCCCCAGCATTTT
TRBJ2-1 TRBV7-9 NA NA CASSSLGGGTAEQFF TGTGCCAGCAGCTCCTTAGGGGGCGGGACGGCTGAGCAGTTCTTC
TRBJ1-2 TRBV19 NA NA CATKPWESGLNYGYTF TGTGCCACAAAACCCTGGGAATCGGGTCTTAACTATGGCTACACCTTC
TRBJ1-1 TRBV19 NA NA CASSIDLRGNTEAFF TGTGCCAGTAGTATAGATCTAAGGGGCAACACTGAAGCTTTCTTT
TRBJ2-5 TRBV7-2 NA NA CASRPFRAGETQYF TGTGCCAGCAGACCGTTCAGGGCCGGGGAGACCCAGTACTTC
TRBJ2-7 TRBV28 NA once CASSSGEGGQYF TGTGCCAGCAGTTCCGGGGAAGGAGGGCAGTACTTC
TRBJ1-2 TRBV29-1 NA NA CSVIHDGPLSYGYTF TGCAGCGTCATTCACGATGGTCCCCTAAGCTATGGCTACACCTTC
TRBJ1-2 TRBV19 NA NA CASSPPGGVAGYTF TGTGCCAGTAGCCCCCCTGGAGGGGTTGCTGGCTACACCTTC
TRBJ1-1 TRBV2 NA few CASSNSPMNTEAFF TGTGCCAGCAGTAACAGCCCGATGAACACTGAAGCTTTCTTT
TRBJ2-7 TRBV21-1 NA once CASGGQTTYEQYF TGTGCCAGCGGTGGACAGACAACCTACGAGCAGTACTTC
TRBJ1-1 TRBV14 TRBD1 NA CASSRATGQITEAFF TGTGCCAGCAGCCGAGCCACGGGACAGATCACTGAAGCTTTCTTT
TRBJ2-1 TRBV7-9 TRBD1 NA CASSLTGTGALNEQFF TGTGCCAGCAGCTTGACCGGGACAGGGGCCTTAAATGAGCAGTTCTTC
TRBJ1-6 TRBV12-3/TRBV12-4 NA NA CASSPYGGGVF TGTGCCAGCAGCCCTTATGGGGGTGGGGTCTTT
TRBJ2-2 TRBV24-1 NA NA CATSDLADLNTGELFF TGTGCCACCAGTGATTTAGCGGACCTGAACACCGGGGAGCTGTTTTTT
TRBJ2-1 TRBV5-1 NA NA CASSLGTENEQFF TGCGCCAGCAGCTTGGGAACGGAGAATGAGCAGTTCTTC
TRBJ2-2 TRBV7-9 NA NA CASSLGGSGNTGELFF TGTGCCAGCAGCTTAGGCGGTAGCGGGAACACCGGGGAGCTGTTTTTT
TRBJ2-5 TRBV28 NA NA CASDSLYRGGAQETQYF TGTGCCAGCGATTCCCTTTACAGGGGGGGGGCCCAAGAGACCCAGTACTTC
TRBJ2-3 TRBV7-9 NA NA CASSAIDTQYF TGTGCCAGCAGCGCTATAGATACGCAGTATTTT
TRBJ1-5 TRBV19 TRBD1 NA CASRDRQGGGIGNQPQHF TGTGCCAGTAGGGATAGACAGGGGGGAGGTATTGGCAATCAGCCCCAGCATTTT
TRBJ1-3 TRBV12-3/TRBV12-4 TRBD1 NA CASSSGGGTIYF TGTGCCAGCAGTTCAGGGGGGGGCACCATATATTTT
TRBJ2-7 TRBV15 TRBD1 NA CATSREGGVYEQYF TGTGCCACCAGCAGAGAAGGGGGCGTGTACGAGCAGTACTTC
TRBJ1-4 TRBV4-1 NA NA CASSPGGNEKLFF TGCGCCAGCAGCCCCGGTGGGAATGAAAAACTGTTTTTT
TRBJ1-1 TRBV19 NA NA CASSIVPNSEAFF TGTGCCAGTAGTATTGTGCCCAACAGCGAAGCTTTCTTT
TRBJ2-7 TRBV28 TRBD1 NA CASSVGQGPEQYF TGTGCCAGCAGTGTGGGACAGGGCCCCGAGCAGTACTTC
TRBJ2-1 TRBV30 NA NA CAWSGGWEANNEQFF TGTGCCTGGAGTGGAGGGTGGGAGGCCAACAATGAGCAGTTCTTC
TRBJ2-7 TRBV25-1 NA NA CASSKQGGAYEQYF TGTGCCAGCAGTAAACAGGGGGGGGCCTACGAGCAGTACTTC
TRBJ2-5 TRBV9 TRBD2 NA CASSAGTSGRGETQYF TGTGCCAGCAGCGCAGGGACTAGCGGGAGGGGAGAGACCCAGTACTTC
TRBJ2-1 TRBV28 NA NA CASRYEAEGYNEQFF TGTGCCAGCCGTTATGAGGCGGAGGGGTACAATGAGCAGTTCTTC
TRBJ2-1 TRBV18 TRBD2 NA CASSLFLAGAYNEQFF TGTGCCAGCTCCCTCTTTTTAGCGGGCGCCTACAATGAGCAGTTCTTC
TRBJ2-2 TRBV7-6 TRBD2 NA CASSPVGWREDTGELFF TGTGCCAGCAGCCCCGTAGGGTGGCGGGAGGACACCGGGGAGCTGTTTTTT
TRBJ1-3 TRBV11-2 NA NA CASSPTRGGTSGNTIYF TGTGCCAGCAGCCCGACCCGGGGGGGAACCTCTGGAAACACCATATATTTT
TRBJ2-2 TRBV25-1 NA once CARWVGGTGELFF TGTGCCAGGTGGGTAGGGGGCACCGGGGAGCTGTTTTTT
TRBJ1-2 TRBV15 NA NA CATSSGTYLRGYTF TGTGCCACCAGCAGCGGGACCTACCTGAGGGGCTACACCTTC
TRBJ1-5 TRBV28 NA NA CASMRANQPQHF TGTGCCAGCATGCGGGCCAATCAGCCCCAGCATTTT
TRBJ1-6 TRBV19 NA NA CASTIIPGLLSPLHF TGTGCCAGTACCATTATCCCGGGACTTCTGTCACCCCTCCACTTT
TRBJ1-1 TRBV6-1 NA NA CASSEMYTEAFF TGTGCCAGCAGTGAAATGTACACTGAAGCTTTCTTT
TRBJ2-1 TRBV11-2 NA NA CASSLSSYNEQFF TGTGCCAGCAGTCTTAGCTCCTACAATGAGCAGTTCTTC
TRBJ2-7 TRBV4-1 TRBD2 NA CASSRRTWPGLADEQYF TGCGCCAGCAGCCGCAGGACCTGGCCGGGACTAGCGGACGAGCAGTACTTC
TRBJ1-2 TRBV5-8 TRBD1 few CASSLGPGQTYGYTF TGTGCCAGCAGCTTGGGCCCGGGACAGACCTATGGCTACACCTTC
TRBJ2-1 TRBV11-3 NA NA CASSLGAGRDEQFF TGTGCCAGCAGCTTAGGAGCCGGGAGAGATGAGCAGTTCTTC
TRBJ2-3 TRBV18 NA once CASSPTGPTDTQYF TGTGCCAGCTCCCCTACGGGACCCACAGATACGCAGTATTTT
TRBJ2-2 TRBV7-9 TRBD2 once CASSPASGRGPGELFF TGTGCCAGCAGCCCCGCTAGCGGGAGGGGGCCCGGGGAGCTGTTTTTT
TRBJ2-7 TRBV7-3 NA NA CASSPRGSTPGEQYF TGTGCCAGCAGCCCCCGGGGGTCTACCCCTGGCGAGCAGTACTTC
TRBJ1-1 TRBV5-4 NA NA CASSHGVGAEAFF TGTGCCAGCAGCCATGGCGTAGGGGCTGAAGCTTTCTTT